This is a list of T cell receptor beta chains from one sample in a study of identical twins. TCRdb ran MiXCR on the 5' RACE reads and lists one entry per CDR3 protein. The sample yields 200,000 to 250,000 distinct CDR3 sequences, over 12% seen once. Sequenced: memory (CD45RO+) T cells sorted from blood. The receptors shown here come from a woman aged 18-29 years in good health. Both conserved end residues are part of each CDR3. Each record gives: CDR3 protein, CDR3 DNA, clone size, V gene, J gene, D gene. The D gene is left open where the match is weak. The size field is filled for only some rows; it gives once, few, many or a size class.

CDR3 protein: CASSRLDYEQFF
CDR3 DNA: TGTGCCAGCAGTCGACTAGATTATGAGCAGTTCTTC
clone size: NA
V gene: TRBV2
J gene: TRBJ2-1
D gene: NA

CDR3 protein: CAISESWGSTYTF
CDR3 DNA: TGTGCCATCAGTGAGTCTTGGGGTAGTACCTACACCTTC
clone size: NA
V gene: TRBV10-3
J gene: TRBJ1-2
D gene: NA

CDR3 protein: CASSTGSDIGGPEAF
CDR3 DNA: TGCGCCAGCAGCACTGGTAGCGACATAGGGGGTCCTGAGGCTTTC
clone size: many
V gene: TRBV5-1
J gene: TRBJ2-6
D gene: NA

CDR3 protein: CASSAGRWSDEKLFF
CDR3 DNA: TGTGCCAGCAGCGCCGGCAGGTGGAGCGATGAAAAACTGTTTTTT
clone size: few
V gene: TRBV7-9
J gene: TRBJ1-4
D gene: NA

CDR3 protein: CASSFVVFQEDTEAFF
CDR3 DNA: TGTGCCAGCAGTTTTGTGGTCTTCCAGGAGGACACTGAAGCTTTCTTT
clone size: few
V gene: TRBV12-3/TRBV12-4
J gene: TRBJ1-1
D gene: NA

CDR3 protein: CAFSYGTSGGAGGANVLTF
CDR3 DNA: TGTGCCTTCAGTTATGGAACTAGCGGGGGGGCCGGAGGGGCCAACGTCCTGACTTTC
clone size: NA
V gene: TRBV12-3/TRBV12-4
J gene: TRBJ2-6
D gene: TRBD2

CDR3 protein: CASSLSVTSVSEQFF
CDR3 DNA: TGTGCCAGCAGCTTGTCAGTAACCTCCGTGAGTGAGCAGTTCTTC
clone size: few
V gene: TRBV3-1
J gene: TRBJ2-1
D gene: NA

CDR3 protein: CASSSRVGGADNEQFF
CDR3 DNA: TGTGCCAGCAGCTCCCGCGTGGGGGGGGCAGACAATGAGCAGTTCTTC
clone size: NA
V gene: TRBV14
J gene: TRBJ2-1
D gene: NA

CDR3 protein: CASAGTGLGGYEQYF
CDR3 DNA: TGCGCCAGCGCCGGTACGGGACTAGGAGGCTACGAGCAGTACTTC
clone size: NA
V gene: TRBV5-1
J gene: TRBJ2-7
D gene: TRBD2

CDR3 protein: CASSFSGFGNEAFF
CDR3 DNA: TGTGCCAGCAGTTTTTCCGGCTTCGGTAATGAAGCTTTCTTT
clone size: NA
V gene: TRBV27
J gene: TRBJ1-1
D gene: NA

CDR3 protein: CASRSFTGSRETQYF
CDR3 DNA: TGTGCCAGCAGGAGCTTCACCGGGAGTCGAGAGACCCAGTACTTC
clone size: few
V gene: TRBV5-4
J gene: TRBJ2-5
D gene: NA

CDR3 protein: CASSIGSYNEQFF
CDR3 DNA: TGTGCCAGCAGTATTGGGTCCTACAATGAGCAGTTCTTC
clone size: NA
V gene: TRBV6-1
J gene: TRBJ2-1
D gene: NA

CDR3 protein: CSASGGWSWNTEAFF
CDR3 DNA: TGCAGTGCCTCAGGAGGATGGTCCTGGAACACTGAAGCTTTCTTT
clone size: many
V gene: TRBV20-1
J gene: TRBJ1-1
D gene: NA

CDR3 protein: CASSLCEQYF
CDR3 DNA: TGCGCCAGCAGCTTGTGCGAGCAGTACTTC
clone size: medium-sized
V gene: TRBV5-1
J gene: TRBJ2-7
D gene: NA

CDR3 protein: CASSLGQGWSYGYTF
CDR3 DNA: TGTGCCAGCAGCTTAGGGCAGGGATGGAGCTATGGCTACACCTTC
clone size: NA
V gene: TRBV7-9
J gene: TRBJ1-2
D gene: NA

CDR3 protein: CASSQYGGNYGYTF
CDR3 DNA: TGTGCCAGCAGCCAGTACGGGGGAAACTATGGCTACACCTTC
clone size: NA
V gene: TRBV3-1
J gene: TRBJ1-2
D gene: NA

CDR3 protein: CATSRVTGAGNTIYF
CDR3 DNA: TGTGCCACCAGCAGAGTCACAGGGGCTGGAAACACCATATATTTT
clone size: NA
V gene: TRBV15
J gene: TRBJ1-3
D gene: TRBD1

CDR3 protein: CASSQDRRLAVYNEQFF
CDR3 DNA: TGTGCCAGCAGCCAAGATCGAAGACTAGCGGTCTACAATGAGCAGTTCTTC
clone size: few
V gene: TRBV3-1
J gene: TRBJ2-1
D gene: TRBD2

CDR3 protein: CATSDGRVNEKLFF
CDR3 DNA: TGTGCCACCAGTGATGGGAGAGTTAATGAAAAACTGTTTTTT
clone size: few
V gene: TRBV24-1
J gene: TRBJ1-4
D gene: NA

CDR3 protein: CASSLWRGRETQYF
CDR3 DNA: TGCGCCAGCAGCTTGTGGCGGGGGCGAGAGACCCAGTACTTC
clone size: NA
V gene: TRBV5-1
J gene: TRBJ2-5
D gene: NA